This TCR beta chain emerged from a study of blood T cell repertoires in COVID-19. Study-level information: PBMCs, B-cell-depleted T cells, or T cells provided the cDNA or gDNA that made up the material.

After removal of 0 bases from V and 8 bases from J, the junction contained 4 bases not matched to a gene. This CDR3 is built from 14 residues. Original processing methods: The assay estimated nucleated cells by amplifying reference gene primers. Some clones are missing from TCRdb's copy, which holds only in-frame ones; the method was immunoSEQ multiplex PCR. V, J and clone size were drawn from that table, and D and trimming were deduced from the DNA. The repertoire consists of 200,000 to 250,000 clones, with roughly 85% occurring once and the leading ten covering around 3.3%. This clonotype was sampled from a woman older than 75 with acute or convalescent COVID-19. The chain recombines TRBV5-3 with TRBJ1-2, with 10 bases aligning to TRBD1. TRBV5-3 is known as an ORF, though its function is uncertain. Input material: peripheral blood. Written as DNA, the CDR3 is TGTGCCAGAAGCTTGGGACAGGGGGCGGGAGGCTACACCTTC. Amino acid sequence: CARSLGQGAGGYTF.